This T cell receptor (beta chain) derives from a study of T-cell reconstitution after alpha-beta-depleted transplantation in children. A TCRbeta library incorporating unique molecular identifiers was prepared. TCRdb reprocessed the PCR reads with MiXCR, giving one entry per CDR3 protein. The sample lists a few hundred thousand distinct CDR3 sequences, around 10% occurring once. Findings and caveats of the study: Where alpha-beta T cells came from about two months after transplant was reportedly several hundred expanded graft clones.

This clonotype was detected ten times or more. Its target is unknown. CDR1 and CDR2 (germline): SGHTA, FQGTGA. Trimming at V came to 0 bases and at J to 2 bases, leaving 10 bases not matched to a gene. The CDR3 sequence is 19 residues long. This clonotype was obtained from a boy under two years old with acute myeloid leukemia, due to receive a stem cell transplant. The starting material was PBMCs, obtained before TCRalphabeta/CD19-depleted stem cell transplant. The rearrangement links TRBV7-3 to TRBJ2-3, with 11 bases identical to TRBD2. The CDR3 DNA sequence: TGTGCCAGCAGCTTAACGGGACTAGCGGCCGGGTTCAACACAGATACGCAGTATTTT. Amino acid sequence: CASSLTGLAAGFNTDTQYF.